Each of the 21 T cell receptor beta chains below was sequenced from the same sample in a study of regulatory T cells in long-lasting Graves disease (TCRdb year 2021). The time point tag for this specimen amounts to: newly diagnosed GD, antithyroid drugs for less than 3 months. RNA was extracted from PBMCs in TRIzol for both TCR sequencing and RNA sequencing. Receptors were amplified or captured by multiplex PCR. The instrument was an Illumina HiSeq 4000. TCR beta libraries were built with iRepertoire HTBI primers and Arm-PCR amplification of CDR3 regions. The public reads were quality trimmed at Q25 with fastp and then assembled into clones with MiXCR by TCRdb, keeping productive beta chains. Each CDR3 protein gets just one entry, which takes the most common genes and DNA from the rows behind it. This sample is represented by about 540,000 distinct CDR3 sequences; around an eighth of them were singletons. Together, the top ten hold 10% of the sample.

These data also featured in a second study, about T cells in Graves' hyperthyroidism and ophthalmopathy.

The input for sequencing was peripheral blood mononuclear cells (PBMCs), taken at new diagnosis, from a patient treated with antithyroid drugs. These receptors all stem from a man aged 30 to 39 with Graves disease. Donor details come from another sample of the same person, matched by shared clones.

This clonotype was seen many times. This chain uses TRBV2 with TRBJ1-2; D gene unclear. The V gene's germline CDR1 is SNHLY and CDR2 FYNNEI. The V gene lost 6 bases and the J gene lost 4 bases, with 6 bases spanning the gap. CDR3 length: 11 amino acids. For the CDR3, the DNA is TGTGCCAGCAGACAGACCTATGGCTACACCTTC. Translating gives CASRQTYGYTF.

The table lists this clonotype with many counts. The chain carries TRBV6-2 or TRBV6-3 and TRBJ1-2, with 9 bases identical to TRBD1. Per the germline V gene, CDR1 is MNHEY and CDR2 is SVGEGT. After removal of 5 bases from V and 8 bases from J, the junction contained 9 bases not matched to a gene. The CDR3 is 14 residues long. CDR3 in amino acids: CASSATGGAKGYTF. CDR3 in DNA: TGTGCCAGCAGTGCTACAGGGGGCGCGAAGGGCTACACCTTC.

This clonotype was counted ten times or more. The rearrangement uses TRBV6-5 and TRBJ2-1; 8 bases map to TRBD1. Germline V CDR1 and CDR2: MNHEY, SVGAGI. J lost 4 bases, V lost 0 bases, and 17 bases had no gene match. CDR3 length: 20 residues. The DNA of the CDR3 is TGTGCCAGCAGTTACTCTGGTCCCCCAGGGGGCAAATACAATTACAATGAGCAGTTCTTC. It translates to CASSYSGPPGGKYNYNEQFF.

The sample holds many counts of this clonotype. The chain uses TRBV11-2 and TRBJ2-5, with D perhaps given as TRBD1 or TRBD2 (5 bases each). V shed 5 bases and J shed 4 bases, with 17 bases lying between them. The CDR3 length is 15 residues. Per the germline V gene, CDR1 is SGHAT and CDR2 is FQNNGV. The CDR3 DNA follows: TGTGCCAGCAGCCGGGGCCAGCGACCCATAGAGACCCAGTACTTC. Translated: CASSRGQRPIETQYF.

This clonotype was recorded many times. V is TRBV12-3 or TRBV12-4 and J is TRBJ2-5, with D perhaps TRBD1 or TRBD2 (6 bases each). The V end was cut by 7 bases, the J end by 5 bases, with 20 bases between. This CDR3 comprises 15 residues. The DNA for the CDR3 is TGTGCCAGCAAACCTCGTCCGGGGGCAGGGGAGACCCAGTACTTC. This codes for CASKPRPGAGETQYF.

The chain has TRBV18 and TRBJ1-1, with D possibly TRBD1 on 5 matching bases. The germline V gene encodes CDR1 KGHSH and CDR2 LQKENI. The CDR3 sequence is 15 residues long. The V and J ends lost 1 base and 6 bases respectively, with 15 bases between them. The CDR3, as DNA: TGTGCCAGCTCACCACGAGGGCCCCAGGGTTCTGAAGCTTTCTTT. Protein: CASSPRGPQGSEAFF.

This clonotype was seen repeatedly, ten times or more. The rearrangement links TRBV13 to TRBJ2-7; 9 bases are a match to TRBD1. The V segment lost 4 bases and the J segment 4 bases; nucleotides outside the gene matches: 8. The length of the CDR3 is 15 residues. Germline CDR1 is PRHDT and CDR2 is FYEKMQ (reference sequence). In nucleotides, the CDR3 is TGTGCCAGCAGCTGGGGCCCGGGACAGGGTTACGAGCAGTACTTC. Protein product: CASSWGPGQGYEQYF. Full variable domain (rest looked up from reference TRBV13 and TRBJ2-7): AAGVIQSPRHLIKEKRETATLKCYPIPRHDTVYWYQQGPGQDPQFLISFYEKMQSDKGSIPDRFSAQQFSDYHSELNMSSLELGDSALYFCASSWGPGQGYEQYFGPGTRLTVT.

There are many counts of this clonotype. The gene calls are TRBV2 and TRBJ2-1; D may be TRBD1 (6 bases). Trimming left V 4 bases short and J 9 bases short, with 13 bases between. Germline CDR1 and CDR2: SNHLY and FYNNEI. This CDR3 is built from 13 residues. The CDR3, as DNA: TGTGCCAGCAGTGCAGGGGCGCTACTTGAGCAGTTCTTC. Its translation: CASSAGALLEQFF. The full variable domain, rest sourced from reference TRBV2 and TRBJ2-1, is EPEVTQTPSHQVTQMGQEVILRCVPISNHLYFYWYRQILGQKVEFLVSFYNNEISEKSEIFDDQFSVERPDGSNFTLKIRSTKLEDSAMYFCASSAGALLEQFFGPGTRLTVL.

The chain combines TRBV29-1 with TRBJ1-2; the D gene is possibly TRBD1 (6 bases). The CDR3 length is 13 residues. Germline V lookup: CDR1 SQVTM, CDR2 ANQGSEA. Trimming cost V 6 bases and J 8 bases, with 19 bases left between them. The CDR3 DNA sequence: TGCAGCGTGGGGGACACCCTGGGCCCCGGCTACACCTTC. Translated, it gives CSVGDTLGPGYTF.

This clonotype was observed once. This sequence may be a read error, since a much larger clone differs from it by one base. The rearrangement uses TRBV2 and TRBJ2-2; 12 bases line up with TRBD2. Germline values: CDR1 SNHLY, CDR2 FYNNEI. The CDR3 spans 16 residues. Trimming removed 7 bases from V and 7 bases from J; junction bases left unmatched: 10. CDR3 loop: CASTGRLAGALGELFF. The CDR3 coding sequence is TGTGCCAGCACCGGACGACTAGCGGGAGCCCTCGGGGAGCTGTTTTTT. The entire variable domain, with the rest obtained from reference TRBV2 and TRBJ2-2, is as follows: EPEVTQTPSHQVTQMGQEVILRCVPISNHLYFYWYRQILGQKVEFLVSFYNNEISEKSEIFDDQFSVERPDGSNFTLKIRSTKLEDSAMYFCASTGRLAGALGELFFGEGSRLTVL.

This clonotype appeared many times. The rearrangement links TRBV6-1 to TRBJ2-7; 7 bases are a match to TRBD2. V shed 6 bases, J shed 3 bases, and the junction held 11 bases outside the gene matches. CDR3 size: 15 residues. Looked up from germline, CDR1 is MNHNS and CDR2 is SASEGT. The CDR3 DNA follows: TGTGCCAGCAGCACCTTTGCGGGAGAGAACTACGAGCAGTACTTC. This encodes CASSTFAGENYEQYF.

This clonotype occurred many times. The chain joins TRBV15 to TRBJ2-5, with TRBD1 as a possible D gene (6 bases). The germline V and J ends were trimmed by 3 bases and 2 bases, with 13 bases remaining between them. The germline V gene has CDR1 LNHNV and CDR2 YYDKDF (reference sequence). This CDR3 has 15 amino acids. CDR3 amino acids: CATSSRDIGQETQYF. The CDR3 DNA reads TGTGCCACCAGCAGCCGGGACATCGGGCAAGAGACCCAGTACTTC.

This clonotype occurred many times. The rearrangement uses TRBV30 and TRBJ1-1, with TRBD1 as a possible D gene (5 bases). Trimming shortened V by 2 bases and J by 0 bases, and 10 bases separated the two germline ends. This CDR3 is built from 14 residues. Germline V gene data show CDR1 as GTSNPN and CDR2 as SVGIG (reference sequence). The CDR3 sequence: CAWSQGGVNTEAFF. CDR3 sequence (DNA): TGTGCCTGGAGTCAGGGAGGGGTGAACACTGAAGCTTTCTTT.

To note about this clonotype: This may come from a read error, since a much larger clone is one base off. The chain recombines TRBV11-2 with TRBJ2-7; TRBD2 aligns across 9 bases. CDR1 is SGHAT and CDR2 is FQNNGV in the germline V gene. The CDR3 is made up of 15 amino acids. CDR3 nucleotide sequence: TGTGCCAGCGGCTTAGGTTTAGCGGGGGTATACGAGCAGTACTTC. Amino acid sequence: CASGLGLAGVYEQYF.

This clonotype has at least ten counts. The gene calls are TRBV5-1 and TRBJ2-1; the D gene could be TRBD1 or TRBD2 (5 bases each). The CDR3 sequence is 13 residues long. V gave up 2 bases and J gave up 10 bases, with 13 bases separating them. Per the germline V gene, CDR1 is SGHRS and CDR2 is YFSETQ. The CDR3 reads CASSLNTRGEQFF. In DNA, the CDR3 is TGCGCCAGCAGCTTAAACACTAGGGGCGAGCAGTTCTTC.

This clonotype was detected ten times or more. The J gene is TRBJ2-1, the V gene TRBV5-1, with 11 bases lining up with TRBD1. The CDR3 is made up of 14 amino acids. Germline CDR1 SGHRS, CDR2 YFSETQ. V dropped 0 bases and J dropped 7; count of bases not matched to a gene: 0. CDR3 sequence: CASSLGDRGNEQFF. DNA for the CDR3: TGCGCCAGCAGCTTGGGGGACAGGGGGAATGAGCAGTTCTTC.

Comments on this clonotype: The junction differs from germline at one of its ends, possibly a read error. CDR3 DNA sequence: TGTGCCAGCAGCTTGGCAGATCCCACCGGGGAGCTGTTTTTT. This codes for CASSLADPTGELFF. The rearrangement uses TRBV5-1 and TRBJ2-2; D unclear. The CDR3 has 14 residues. CDR1 SGHRS and CDR2 YFSETQ come from the germline V gene.

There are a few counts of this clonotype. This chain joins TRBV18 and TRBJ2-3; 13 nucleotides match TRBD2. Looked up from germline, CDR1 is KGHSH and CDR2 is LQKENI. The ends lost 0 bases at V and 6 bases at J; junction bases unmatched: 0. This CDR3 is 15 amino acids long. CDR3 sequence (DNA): TGTGCCAGCTCACCACCGGGACTAGCGGGGGATACGCAGTATTTT. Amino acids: CASSPPGLAGDTQYF.

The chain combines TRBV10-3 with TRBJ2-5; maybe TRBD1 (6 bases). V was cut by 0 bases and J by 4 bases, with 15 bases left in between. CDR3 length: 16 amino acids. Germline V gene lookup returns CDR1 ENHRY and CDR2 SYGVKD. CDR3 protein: CAISESKPGERETQYF. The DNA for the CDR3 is TGTGCCATCAGTGAGTCGAAGCCAGGGGAGCGAGAGACCCAGTACTTC.

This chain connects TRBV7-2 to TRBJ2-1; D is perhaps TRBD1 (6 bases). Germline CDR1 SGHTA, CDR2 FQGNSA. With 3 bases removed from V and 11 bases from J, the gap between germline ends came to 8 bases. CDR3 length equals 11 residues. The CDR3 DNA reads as TGTGCCAGCAGCTTGAGGGACAAGCAGTTCTTC. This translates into CASSLRDKQFF.

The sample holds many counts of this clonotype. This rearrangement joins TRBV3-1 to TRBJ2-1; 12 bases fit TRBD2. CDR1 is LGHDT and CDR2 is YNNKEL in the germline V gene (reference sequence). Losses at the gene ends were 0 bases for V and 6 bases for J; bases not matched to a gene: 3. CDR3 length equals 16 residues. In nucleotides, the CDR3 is TGTGCCAGCAGCCAAGATGGACTAGCGGGACCCAATGAGCAGTTCTTC. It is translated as CASSQDGLAGPNEQFF.